These T cell receptor beta chains were read from a single sample in a study of T cell changes during pregnancy in multiple sclerosis. The data were produced by immunoSEQ multiplex PCR, yet TCRdb's version contains in-frame clones alone and is incomplete. The sample has about 73,000 clones; roughly 90% are singletons. Sample: peripheral blood, taken after pregnancy. The receptor source for this set is a female donor in good health, enrolled as a control in a pregnancy study. The CDR3 runs from the conserved cysteine through the conserved F or W. D genes are given only for firm matches. The size entry is marked missing in some rows and otherwise reads once, few, many or a size class.

d_gene	j_gene	abundance	v_gene	CDR3nt	CDR3aa
.	TRBJ2-2	.	TRBV25-1	TGTGCCAGCAGTGAATGGCCGGAGACCGGGGAGCTGTTTTTT	CASSEWPETGELFF
TRBD1	TRBJ1-4	.	TRBV18	TGTGCCAGCTCACCACGACAGGGGTCTGCAACTAATGAAAAACTGTTTTTT	CASSPRQGSATNEKLFF
TRBD2	TRBJ2-1	.	TRBV5-1	TGCGCCAGCAGCTTGGGGGGGACTAGCGGCAATGAGCAGTTCTTC	CASSLGGTSGNEQFF
.	TRBJ2-2	.	TRBV5-5	TGTGCCAGCAGCCAAATCCAGGGAAACACCGGGGAGCTGTTTTTT	CASSQIQGNTGELFF
.	TRBJ2-5	.	TRBV29-1	TGCAGCGACACCGGGAGTAGGGAGACCCAGTACTTC	CSDTGSRETQYF
.	TRBJ1-5	.	TRBV2	TGTGCCAGCAGAGGCGGACAGCGCAATCAGCCCCAGCATTTT	CASRGGQRNQPQHF
.	TRBJ1-2	.	TRBV4-1	TGCGCCAGCAGCCAAGATGTACAGGGCTACACCTTC	CASSQDVQGYTF
.	TRBJ1-4	.	TRBV10-1	TGCGCCAGCAGTATTAGACAGGCTAATGAAAAACTGTTTTTT	CASSIRQANEKLFF
TRBD2	TRBJ2-1	.	TRBV19	TGTGCCAGTAGGGGAAGGCGGGGGACCCTCAATGAGCAGTTCTTC	CASRGRRGTLNEQFF
.	TRBJ2-1	.	TRBV6-5	TGTGCCAGCAGTTACGGGGAGATTACCTACAATGAGCAGTTCTTC	CASSYGEITYNEQFF
TRBD2	TRBJ2-2	.	TRBV5-4	TGTGCCAGCAGCCAGTTAGCGGGAGTTCTCGGGGAGCTGTTTTTT	CASSQLAGVLGELFF
.	TRBJ1-2	.	TRBV30	TGTGCCTGGACCTTACTCGAGGGCTACACCTTC	CAWTLLEGYTF
.	TRBJ2-7	once	TRBV7-8	TGTGCCAGCAGCCCCGAGCCGGGACACTTATACGAGCAGTACTTC	CASSPEPGHLYEQYF
TRBD1	TRBJ1-5	.	TRBV30	TGTGCCTGGAGTGGACAGGGGGCAGGTCAGCCCCAGCATTTT	CAWSGQGAGQPQHF
.	TRBJ1-2	.	TRBV5-6	TGTGCCAGCAGCATCGGACAGTACCCTTCGAACTATGGCTACACCTTC	CASSIGQYPSNYGYTF
.	TRBJ2-7	.	TRBV19	TGTGCCAGTAGTACGTCGACAGAGAGCTCCTACGAGCAGTACTTC	CASSTSTESSYEQYF
.	TRBJ1-2	.	TRBV30	TGTGCCTGGAGTGAATCTTGGGGGGTCTATGGCTACACCTTC	CAWSESWGVYGYTF
.	TRBJ1-1	.	TRBV11-1	TGTGCCAGCAGCTCAGACTACACCCCCCGGGCTTTCTTT	CASSSDYTPRAFF
TRBD2	TRBJ2-1	once	TRBV15	TGTGCCACCAGCTATCCCGGGGCGGGGGTCAATGAGCAGTTCTTC	CATSYPGAGVNEQFF
TRBD1	TRBJ2-7	.	TRBV30	TGTGCCTGGACCGTGGACAGGTCCTATGCTTACGAGCAGTACTTC	CAWTVDRSYAYEQYF
TRBD1	TRBJ1-6	.	TRBV9	TGTGCCAGCAGCGTAGAGGGTCCAGGGGGCAGGTCACCCCTCCACTTT	CASSVEGPGGRSPLHF
TRBD2	TRBJ2-7	.	TRBV11-1	TGTGCCAGCAGCTTAGGGCTAGCGGGAGGCTACGAGCAGTACTTC	CASSLGLAGGYEQYF
.	TRBJ1-5	.	TRBV6-1	TGTGCCAGCAGTGGACCAGGGTCGGGGCCCCAGCATTTT	CASSGPGSGPQHF
.	TRBJ1-1	.	TRBV19	TGTGCCAGCCCTGGGCGGGCCGTGAACACTGAAGCTTTCTTT	CASPGRAVNTEAFF
.	TRBJ2-7	.	TRBV7-2	TGTGCCAGCAGCCGACCGACAGAATCCTACGAGCAGTACTTC	CASSRPTESYEQYF
.	TRBJ2-2	.	TRBV5-4	TGTGCCAGCGGAACCGAGGCGGGGTCCGGGGAGCTGTTTTTT	CASGTEAGSGELFF